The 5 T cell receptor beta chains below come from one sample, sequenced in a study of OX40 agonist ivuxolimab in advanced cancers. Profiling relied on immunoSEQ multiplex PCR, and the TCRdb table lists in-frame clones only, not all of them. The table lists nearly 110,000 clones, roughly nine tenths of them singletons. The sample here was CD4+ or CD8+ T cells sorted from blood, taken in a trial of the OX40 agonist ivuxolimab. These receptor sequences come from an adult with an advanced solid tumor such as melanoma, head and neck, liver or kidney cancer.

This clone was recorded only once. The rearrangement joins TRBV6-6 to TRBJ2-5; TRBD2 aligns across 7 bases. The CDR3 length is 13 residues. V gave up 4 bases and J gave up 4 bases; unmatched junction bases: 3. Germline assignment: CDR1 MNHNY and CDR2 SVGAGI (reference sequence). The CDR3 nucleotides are TGTGCCAGCAGTTTACTAGCGCCAGAGACCCAGTACTTC. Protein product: CASSLLAPETQYF.

DNA of the CDR3: TGTGCCAGCAGCTTCGGGGGGCCTAGAACAGATACGCAGTATTTT. Translating it yields CASSFGGPRTDTQYF. V gene TRBV7-2 combines with J gene TRBJ2-3; weak D call: TRBD2 (7 bases). The germline V gene has CDR1 SGHTA and CDR2 FQGNSA. The V gene lost 3 bases and the J gene lost 3 bases, with 13 bases spanning the gap. This CDR3 is 15 amino acids long. The whole variable domain, remainder taken from reference TRBV7-2 and TRBJ2-3, is GAGVSQSPSNKVTEKGKDVELRCDPISGHTALYWYRQSLGQGLEFLIYFQGNSAPDKSGLPSDRFSAERTGGSVSTLTIQRTQQEDSAVYLCASSFGGPRTDTQYFGPGTRLTVL.

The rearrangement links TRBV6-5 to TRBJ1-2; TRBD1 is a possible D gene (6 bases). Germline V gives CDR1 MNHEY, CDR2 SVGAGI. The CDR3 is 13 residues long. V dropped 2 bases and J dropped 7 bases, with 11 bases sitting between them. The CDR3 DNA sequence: TGTGCCAGCAGTTACACGGGGGCTAGTGGCTACACCTTC. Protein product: CASSYTGASGYTF.

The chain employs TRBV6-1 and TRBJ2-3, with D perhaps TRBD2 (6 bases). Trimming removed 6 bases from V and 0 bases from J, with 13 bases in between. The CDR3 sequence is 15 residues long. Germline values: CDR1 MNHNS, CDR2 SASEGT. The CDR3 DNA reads TGTGCCAGCAGCGGGGGACTTCCGAGCACAGATACGCAGTATTTT. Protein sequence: CASSGGLPSTDTQYF.

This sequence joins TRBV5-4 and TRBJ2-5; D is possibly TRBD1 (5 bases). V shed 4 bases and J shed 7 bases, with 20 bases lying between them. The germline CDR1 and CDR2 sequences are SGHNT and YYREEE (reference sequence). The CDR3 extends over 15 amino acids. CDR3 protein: CASSVTGGQIGTQYF. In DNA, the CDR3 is TGTGCCAGCAGCGTTACAGGTGGACAAATTGGGACCCAGTACTTC.